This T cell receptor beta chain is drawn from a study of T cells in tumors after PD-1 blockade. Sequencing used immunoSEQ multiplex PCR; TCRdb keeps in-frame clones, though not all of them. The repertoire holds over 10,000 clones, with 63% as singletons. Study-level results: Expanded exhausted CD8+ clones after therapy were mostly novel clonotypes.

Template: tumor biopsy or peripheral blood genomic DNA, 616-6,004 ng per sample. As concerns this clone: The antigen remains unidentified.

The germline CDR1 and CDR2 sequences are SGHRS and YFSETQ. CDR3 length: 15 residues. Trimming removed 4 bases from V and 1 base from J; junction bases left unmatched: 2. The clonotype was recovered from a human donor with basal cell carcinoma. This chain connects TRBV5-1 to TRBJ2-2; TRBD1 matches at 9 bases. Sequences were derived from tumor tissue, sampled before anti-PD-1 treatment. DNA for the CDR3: TGCGCCAGCAGCCAGGGACAGGGGAACACCGGGGAGCTGTTTTTT. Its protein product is CASSQGQGNTGELFF. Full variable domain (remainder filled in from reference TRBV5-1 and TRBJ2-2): KAGVTQTPRYLIKTRGQQVTLSCSPISGHRSVSWYQQTPGQGLQFLFEYFSETQRNKGNFPGRFSGRQFSNSRSEMNVSTLELGDSALYLCASSQGQGNTGELFFGEGSRLTVL.